This TCR beta chain was sequenced during a study of blood T cell repertoires in COVID-19 (dated by TCRdb to the early 2020s). With regard to the full study: Collaborator samples came from the United States, Italy and Spain and covered acute and convalescent phases of COVID-19. The prospective study material was composed of cDNA or gDNA derived from T cells, B-cell-depleted T cells, or PBMCs. The dataset comprised deeply sampled blood TCRbeta repertoires from subjects exposed to, actively infected with, or recovered from COVID-19. The repertoires were made available in a free public database intended to serve as a resource for research on the immune response to SARS-CoV-2. Samples were obtained from the ongoing ImmuneRACE study (first 160 participants) and from 1,254 subjects provided by 6 global collaborators. Sample metadata almost always included a de-identified subject ID, COVID-19 status, age in years and sex. Where available, HLA class I and class II types were taken from metadata supplied by the sample provider and were not determined by assay-based typing. General conclusions and limits of the study: Clinical and demographic metadata were provided uncurated, with the amount varying by source and participant.

A word on this clone: The specificity of this receptor is unknown. No quality values exist for individual bases; no much larger clone is one base distant.

Counted from cysteine to phenylalanine, this CDR3 has 12 amino acids. CDR3 DNA only is kept here, 36 bases in frame from base 1. Between the V and J ends, shortened by 4 bases and 14 bases respectively, the junction contains 15 bases. Via the germline V gene (reference sequence), CDR1 is LGHDT and CDR2 YNNKEL. Collaborating institutions collected whole blood in K2EDTA tubes following their own protocols. For TCRbeta analysis, collaborator samples were shipped as frozen whole blood, as isolated PBMCs, or as DNA extracted from either sample type. TCRbeta CDR3 regions were amplified from genomic DNA by means of the immunoSEQ Assay, a bias-controlled multiplex PCR. The original pipeline was this. Within the assay, amplification of reference gene primers was used to estimate how many nucleated cells each sample contained. To quantify the absolute abundance of each unique TCRbeta CDR3 rearrangement, sequence reads were collapsed and filtered. For each sample, productive Simpson clonality was calculated by taking the square root of Simpson's diversity index across productive rearrangements. TCRdb retrieved this table from immuneACCESS and kept in-frame rearrangements only. Not all clones are present; in checked studies, unresolved V genes account for under half, and no reason is known for the remainder. V, J and clone size derive from that table, while D and trimming were established from the DNA sequence. The sample table contains about 130,000 clones; only one count was recorded for approximately 84% of them. The ten largest clones capture around 13% of the sample.

The chain uses TRBV3-1 (or the pseudogene TRBV3-2) and TRBJ2-1; 7 matching bases give a weak D call of TRBD1. Sequenced: peripheral blood. The clonotype was recovered from a human donor in a cohort sampled during active COVID-19. At the DNA level, the sequence is TGTGCCAGCAGCCTTCGACAGGGACTGAAGTTCTTC. It translates as CASSLRQGLKFF.